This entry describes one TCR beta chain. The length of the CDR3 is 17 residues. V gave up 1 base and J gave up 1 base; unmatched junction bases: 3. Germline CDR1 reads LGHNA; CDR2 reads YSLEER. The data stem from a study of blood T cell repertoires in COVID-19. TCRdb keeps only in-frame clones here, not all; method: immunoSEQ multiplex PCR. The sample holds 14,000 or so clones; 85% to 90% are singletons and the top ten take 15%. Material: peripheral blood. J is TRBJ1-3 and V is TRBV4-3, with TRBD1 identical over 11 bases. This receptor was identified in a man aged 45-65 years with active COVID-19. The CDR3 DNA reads TGCGCCAGCAGCCAAGGGACAGGGGGCATATCTGGAAACACCATATATTTT. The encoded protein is CASSQGTGGISGNTIYF.